One and the same sample provided the 13 T cell receptor beta chains below, sequenced in a study of T cell responses to AZD1222 COVID-19 vaccine. Clones were sequenced by immunoSEQ multiplex PCR, and TCRdb holds only the in-frame ones, with some missing. The sample contains 140,000 or so clones, 88% of which appear only once. This sample comprised peripheral blood, obtained 28 days after the second dose of the MenACWY control vaccine. The receptor set was obtained from an adult who received the MenACWY meningococcal vaccine as a control.

This clone appeared once. Other DNA sequences in this sample translate to the same CDR3. The rearrangement joins TRBV7-2 to TRBJ1-5, with D uncertain. This CDR3 is 13 amino acids long. V shed 0 bases and J shed 4 bases, with 4 bases lying between them. The germline CDR1 and CDR2 sequences are SGHTA and FQGNSA. Here the CDR3 reads CASSLAQNQPQHF. Written as DNA, the CDR3 is TGTGCCAGCAGCTTAGCCCAGAATCAGCCCCAGCATTTT.

J is TRBJ2-5 and V is TRBV4-1; 9 nucleotides match TRBD1. Germline CDR1 and CDR2: MGHRA and YSYEKL. The CDR3 runs 16 residues. V dropped 2 bases and J dropped 1; count of bases not matched to a gene: 5. The CDR3 bases are TGCGCCAGCAGCCAACCGGGACAGGGACTCCAAGAGACCCAGTACTTC. This sequence encodes CASSQPGQGLQETQYF.

The chain combines TRBV18 with TRBJ1-4; D is possibly TRBD1 (6 bases). Germline V gives CDR1 KGHSH, CDR2 LQKENI. V was shortened by 1 base and J by 10 bases, with 13 bases between the two germline ends. The CDR3 extends over 14 amino acids. In DNA form, the CDR3 reads TGTGCCAGCTCACCACGCAGGGACATGGGAAAACTGTTTTTT. Translating gives CASSPRRDMGKLFF.

The chain carries TRBV7-9 and TRBJ1-2; D may be TRBD1 (5 bases). Germline V lookup: CDR1 SEHNR, CDR2 FQNEAQ (reference sequence). Trimming took off 2 bases at V and 2 bases at J, with 9 bases between the two ends. The CDR3 has 14 amino acids. This CDR3 is CASSLSRGNYGYTF. The CDR3 region has the DNA TGTGCCAGCAGCTTAAGTCGGGGGAACTATGGCTACACCTTC.

This chain joins TRBV5-6 and TRBJ2-1; no definite D call. The germline CDR1 and CDR2 sequences are SGHDT and YYEEEE. This CDR3 region has 14 residues. Trimming shortened V by 4 bases and J by 2 bases, and 10 bases separated the two germline ends. The CDR3 loop reads CASSIGRAYNEQFF. CDR3 nucleotides: TGTGCCAGCAGCATCGGACGGGCCTACAATGAGCAGTTCTTC.

The rearrangement links TRBV28 to TRBJ2-7, with D possibly TRBD2 on 6 matching bases. Trimming cost V 2 bases and J 3 bases, with 14 bases left between them. Looked up from germline, CDR1 is MDHEN and CDR2 is SYDVKM. This CDR3 is built from 15 residues. CDR3 amino acids: CASSLLPSASYEQYF. The CDR3 DNA reads TGTGCCAGCAGTTTACTCCCTAGCGCTAGCTACGAGCAGTACTTC. The complete variable domain, with remaining parts taken from reference TRBV28 and TRBJ2-7, reads DVKVTQSSRYLVKRTGEKVFLECVQDMDHENMFWYRQDPGLGLRLIYFSYDVKMKEKGDIPEGYSVSREKKERFSLILESASTNQTSMYLCASSLLPSASYEQYFGPGTRLTVT.

This chain links TRBV2 with TRBJ2-7, with D perhaps matching TRBD1 (5 bases). The V gene's germline CDR1 is SNHLY and CDR2 FYNNEI. The germline V and J ends were trimmed by 4 bases and 1 base, with 14 bases remaining between them. CDR3 length equals 15 residues. The CDR3 loop reads CASSADRALSYEQYF. CDR3 DNA: TGTGCCAGCAGTGCTGACAGAGCCTTATCCTACGAGCAGTACTTC.

The V gene is TRBV30, the J gene TRBJ1-6, with D unresolved. Germline values: CDR1 GTSNPN, CDR2 SVGIG (reference sequence). The CDR3 runs to 16 residues. Trimming removed 0 bases at V and 7 bases at J, with 16 bases between. The chain's CDR3 is CAWSVLTARGNSPLHF. CDR3 coding DNA: TGTGCCTGGAGTGTTCTAACAGCTCGTGGCAATTCACCCCTCCACTTT.

The chain employs TRBV7-2 and TRBJ1-6; D unclear. CDR1 and CDR2 from the germline V gene are SGHTA and FQGNSA. CDR3 length equals 15 residues. V was trimmed by 2 bases and J by 4 bases, leaving 9 bases between them. The CDR3 reads CASSLSSSYNSPLHF. In nucleotides, the CDR3 is TGTGCCAGCAGCTTATCGTCCAGTTATAATTCACCCCTCCACTTT.

The chain joins TRBV20-1 to TRBJ2-7, with D perhaps being TRBD1 or TRBD2 (6 bases each). The CDR3 is 15 amino acids. The germline gives CDR1 DFQATT, CDR2 SNEGSKA (reference sequence). V lost 3 bases and J 3 bases, leaving 18 bases between the germline ends. The CDR3 loop is CSASKGDSTYYEQYF. The CDR3, as DNA: TGCAGTGCTAGTAAGGGGGACTCCACCTACTACGAGCAGTACTTC.

The chain couples TRBV6-5 to TRBJ1-1, with TRBD1 matching over 7 bases. The CDR3 covers 13 residues. The germline gives CDR1 MNHEY, CDR2 SVGAGI. The trim removed 3 bases at V and 5 bases at J, leaving 3 bases unmatched. CDR3 nucleotide sequence: TGTGCCAGCAGTTATAACAGGGGTACTGAAGCTTTCTTT. This codes for CASSYNRGTEAFF.

This chain uses TRBV6-4 with TRBJ2-6; the match to TRBD2 covers 10 bases. V gave up 4 bases and J gave up 0 bases; unmatched junction bases: 0. Germline lookup yields CDR1 MRHNA and CDR2 SNTAGT. The CDR3 has 16 residues. Here the CDR3 reads CASSGTSGSGANVLTF. Here the CDR3 DNA reads TGTGCCAGCAGTGGGACTAGCGGCTCTGGGGCCAACGTCCTGACTTTC.

Notes on this clone: This same CDR3 is encoded by further DNA sequences in the sample. This chain uses TRBV19 with TRBJ1-1, with unresolved D. Between the trimmed V and J ends, which lost 0 bases and 4 bases, there was a span of 6 bases. This CDR3 contains 13 residues. Germline values: CDR1 LNHDA, CDR2 SQIVND (reference sequence). This chain's CDR3 is CASSIDRGTEAFF. As DNA, the CDR3 is TGTGCCAGTAGTATAGACCGGGGCACTGAAGCTTTCTTT.